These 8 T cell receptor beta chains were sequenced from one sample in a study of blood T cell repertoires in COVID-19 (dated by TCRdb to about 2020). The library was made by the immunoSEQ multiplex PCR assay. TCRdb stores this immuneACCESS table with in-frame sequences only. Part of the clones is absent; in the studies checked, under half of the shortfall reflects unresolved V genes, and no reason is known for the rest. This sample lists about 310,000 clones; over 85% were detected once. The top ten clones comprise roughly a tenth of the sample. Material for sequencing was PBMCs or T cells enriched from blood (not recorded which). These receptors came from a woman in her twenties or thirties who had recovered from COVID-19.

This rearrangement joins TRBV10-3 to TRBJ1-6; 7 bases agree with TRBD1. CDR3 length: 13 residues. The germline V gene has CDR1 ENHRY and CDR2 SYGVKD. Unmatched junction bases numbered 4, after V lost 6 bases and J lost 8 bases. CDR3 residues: CAISGTEYSPLHF. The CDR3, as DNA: TGTGCCATCAGCGGGACAGAGTATTCACCCCTCCACTTT.

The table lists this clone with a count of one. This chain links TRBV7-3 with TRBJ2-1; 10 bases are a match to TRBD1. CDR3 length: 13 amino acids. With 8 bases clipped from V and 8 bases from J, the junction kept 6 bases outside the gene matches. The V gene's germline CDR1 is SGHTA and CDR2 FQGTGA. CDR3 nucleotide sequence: TGTGCCAGCCGGGACAGGGGTTTCGATGAGCAGTTCTTC. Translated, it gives CASRDRGFDEQFF.

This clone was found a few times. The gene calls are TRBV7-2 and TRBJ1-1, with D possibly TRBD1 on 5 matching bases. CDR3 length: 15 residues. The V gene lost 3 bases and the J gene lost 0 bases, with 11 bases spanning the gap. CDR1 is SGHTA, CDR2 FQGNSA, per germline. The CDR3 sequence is CASSLGPVLNTEAFF. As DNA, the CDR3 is TGTGCCAGCAGCTTGGGGCCAGTCTTGAACACTGAAGCTTTCTTT.

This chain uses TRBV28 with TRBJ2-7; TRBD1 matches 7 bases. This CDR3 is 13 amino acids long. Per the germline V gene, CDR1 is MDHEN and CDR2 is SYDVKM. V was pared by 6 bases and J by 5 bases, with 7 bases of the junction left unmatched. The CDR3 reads CASRSLGGHEQYF. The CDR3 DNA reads TGTGCCAGCAGGTCCTTAGGGGGCCACGAGCAGTACTTC.

CDR3 bases: TGTGCCAGCAGCCGGACAGGGCGCAATCAGCCCCAGCATTTT. Encoded protein: CASSRTGRNQPQHF. The chain couples TRBV7-9 to TRBJ1-5; 8 positions match TRBD1. This CDR3 spans 14 amino acids. The V gene end was trimmed by 5 bases and the J gene end by 2 bases; junction bases not matched to a gene: 2. Germline loops: CDR1 SEHNR, CDR2 FQNEAQ (reference sequence).

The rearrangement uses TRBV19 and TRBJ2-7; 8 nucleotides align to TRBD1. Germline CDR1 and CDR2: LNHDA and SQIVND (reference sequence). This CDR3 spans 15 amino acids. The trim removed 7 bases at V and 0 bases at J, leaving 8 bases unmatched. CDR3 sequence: CASTPGGTGSYEQYF. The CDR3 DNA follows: TGTGCCAGTACCCCAGGGGGGACAGGCTCCTACGAGCAGTACTTC.

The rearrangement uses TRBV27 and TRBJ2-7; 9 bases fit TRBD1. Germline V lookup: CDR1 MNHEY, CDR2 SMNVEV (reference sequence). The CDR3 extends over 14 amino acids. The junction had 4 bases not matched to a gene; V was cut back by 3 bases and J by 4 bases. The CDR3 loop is CASSFGTGTYEQYF. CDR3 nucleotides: TGTGCCAGCAGTTTTGGGACAGGGACATACGAGCAGTACTTC.

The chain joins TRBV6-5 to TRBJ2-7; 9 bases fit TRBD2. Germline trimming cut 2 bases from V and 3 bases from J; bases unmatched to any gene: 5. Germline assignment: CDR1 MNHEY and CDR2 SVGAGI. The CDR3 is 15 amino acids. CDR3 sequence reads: CASSYRLAGSYEQYF. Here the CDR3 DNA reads TGTGCCAGCAGTTACCGTCTAGCGGGGAGCTACGAGCAGTACTTC.